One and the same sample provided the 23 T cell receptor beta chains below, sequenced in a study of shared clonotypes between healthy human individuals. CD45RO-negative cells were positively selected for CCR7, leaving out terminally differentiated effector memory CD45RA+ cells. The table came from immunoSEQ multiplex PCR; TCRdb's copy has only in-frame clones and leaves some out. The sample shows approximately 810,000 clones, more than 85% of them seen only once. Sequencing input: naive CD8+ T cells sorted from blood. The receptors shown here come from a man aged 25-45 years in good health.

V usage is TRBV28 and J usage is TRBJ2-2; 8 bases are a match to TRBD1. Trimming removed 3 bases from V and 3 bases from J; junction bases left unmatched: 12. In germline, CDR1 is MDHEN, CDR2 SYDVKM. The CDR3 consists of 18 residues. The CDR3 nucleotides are TGTGCCAGCAGTTTCCGGCCCGATGGGACAGGATACACCGGGGAGCTGTTTTTT. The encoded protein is CASSFRPDGTGYTGELFF.

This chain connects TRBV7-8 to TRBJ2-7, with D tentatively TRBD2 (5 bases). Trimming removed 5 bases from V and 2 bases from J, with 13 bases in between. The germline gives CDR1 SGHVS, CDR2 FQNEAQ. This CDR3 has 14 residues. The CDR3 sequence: CASSDPGNPYEQYF. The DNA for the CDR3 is TGTGCCAGCAGCGACCCCGGGAATCCCTACGAGCAGTACTTC. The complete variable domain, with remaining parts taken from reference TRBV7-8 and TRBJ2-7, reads GAGVSQSPRYKVAKRGQDVALRCDPISGHVSLFWYQQALGQGPEFLTYFQNEAQLDKSGLPSDRFFAERPEGSVSTLKIQRTQQEDSAVYLCASSDPGNPYEQYFGPGTRLTVT.

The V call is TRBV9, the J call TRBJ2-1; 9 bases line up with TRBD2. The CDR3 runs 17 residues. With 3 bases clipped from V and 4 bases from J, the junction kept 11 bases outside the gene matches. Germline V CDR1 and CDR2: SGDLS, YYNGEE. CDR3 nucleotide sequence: TGTGCCAGCAGCGAGAGGGGGGCGGGAGGGATTTACAATGAGCAGTTCTTC. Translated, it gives CASSERGAGGIYNEQFF.

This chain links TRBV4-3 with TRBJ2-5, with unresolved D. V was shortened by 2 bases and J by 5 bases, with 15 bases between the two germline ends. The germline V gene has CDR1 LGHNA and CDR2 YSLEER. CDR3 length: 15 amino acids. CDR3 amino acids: CASSQSRLRTETQYF. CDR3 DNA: TGCGCCAGCAGCCAATCACGGTTGCGGACGGAGACCCAGTACTTC.

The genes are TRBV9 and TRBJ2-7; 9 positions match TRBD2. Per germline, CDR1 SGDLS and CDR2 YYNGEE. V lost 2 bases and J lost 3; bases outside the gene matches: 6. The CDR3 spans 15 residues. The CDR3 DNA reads TGTGCCAGCAGCGTCGGGACTAGCCCCGGCTACGAGCAGTACTTC. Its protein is CASSVGTSPGYEQYF.

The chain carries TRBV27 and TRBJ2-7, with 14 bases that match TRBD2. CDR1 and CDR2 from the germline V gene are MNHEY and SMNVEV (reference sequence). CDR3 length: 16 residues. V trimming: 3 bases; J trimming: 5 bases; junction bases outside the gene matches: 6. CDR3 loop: CASSFLGTSGSHEQYF. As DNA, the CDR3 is TGTGCCAGCAGTTTCCTAGGGACTAGCGGGAGCCACGAGCAGTACTTC.

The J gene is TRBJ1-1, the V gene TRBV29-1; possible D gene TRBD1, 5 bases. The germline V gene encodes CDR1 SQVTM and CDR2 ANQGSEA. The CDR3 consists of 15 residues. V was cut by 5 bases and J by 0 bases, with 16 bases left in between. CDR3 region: CSVLGDGTVNTEAFF. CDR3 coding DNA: TGCAGCGTTTTGGGGGACGGGACGGTGAACACTGAAGCTTTCTTT.

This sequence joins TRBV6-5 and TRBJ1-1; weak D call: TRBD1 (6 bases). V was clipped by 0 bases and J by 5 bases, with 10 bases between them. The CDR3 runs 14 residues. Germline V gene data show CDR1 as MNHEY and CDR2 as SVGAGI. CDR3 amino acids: CASSYSTGATEAFF. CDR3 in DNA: TGTGCCAGCAGTTACTCGACGGGGGCTACTGAAGCTTTCTTT.

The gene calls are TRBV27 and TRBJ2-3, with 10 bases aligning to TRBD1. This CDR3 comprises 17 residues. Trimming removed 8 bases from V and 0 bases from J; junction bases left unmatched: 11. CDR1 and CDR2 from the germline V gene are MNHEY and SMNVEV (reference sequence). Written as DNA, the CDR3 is TGTGCCAGCGGAAACCTCAGGACAGGGGGTAGCACAGATACGCAGTATTTT. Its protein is CASGNLRTGGSTDTQYF.

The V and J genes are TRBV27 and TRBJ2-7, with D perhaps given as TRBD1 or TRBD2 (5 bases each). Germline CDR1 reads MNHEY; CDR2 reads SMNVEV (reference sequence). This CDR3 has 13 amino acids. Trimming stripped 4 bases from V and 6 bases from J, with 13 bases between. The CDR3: CASSYGGSGEQYF. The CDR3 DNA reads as TGTGCCAGCAGTTATGGGGGTTCGGGCGAGCAGTACTTC.

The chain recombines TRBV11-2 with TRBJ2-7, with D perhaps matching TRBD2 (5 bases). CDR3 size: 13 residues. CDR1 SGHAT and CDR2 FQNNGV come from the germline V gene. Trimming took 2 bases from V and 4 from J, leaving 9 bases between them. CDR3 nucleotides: TGTGCCAGCAGCTTAACACTAGTATACGAGCAGTACTTC. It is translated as CASSLTLVYEQYF.

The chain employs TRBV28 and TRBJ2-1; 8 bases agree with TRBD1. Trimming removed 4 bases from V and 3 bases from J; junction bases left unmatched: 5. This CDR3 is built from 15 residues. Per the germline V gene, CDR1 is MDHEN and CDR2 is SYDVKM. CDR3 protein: CASSYTGGGYNEQFF. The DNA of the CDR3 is TGTGCCAGCAGTTACACAGGGGGAGGCTACAATGAGCAGTTCTTC.

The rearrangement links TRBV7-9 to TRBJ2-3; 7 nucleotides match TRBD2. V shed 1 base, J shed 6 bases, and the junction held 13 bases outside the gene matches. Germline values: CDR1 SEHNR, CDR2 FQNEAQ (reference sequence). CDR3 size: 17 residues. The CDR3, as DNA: TGTGCCAGCAGCTTAGTTGGCCTAGCGGCCCTGGCCGATACGCAGTATTTT. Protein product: CASSLVGLAALADTQYF.

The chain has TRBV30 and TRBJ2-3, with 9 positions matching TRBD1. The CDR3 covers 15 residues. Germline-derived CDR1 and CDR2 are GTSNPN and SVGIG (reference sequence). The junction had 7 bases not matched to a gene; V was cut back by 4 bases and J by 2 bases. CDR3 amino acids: CAWTPGTGITDTQYF. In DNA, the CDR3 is TGTGCCTGGACCCCCGGGACAGGGATCACAGATACGCAGTATTTT.

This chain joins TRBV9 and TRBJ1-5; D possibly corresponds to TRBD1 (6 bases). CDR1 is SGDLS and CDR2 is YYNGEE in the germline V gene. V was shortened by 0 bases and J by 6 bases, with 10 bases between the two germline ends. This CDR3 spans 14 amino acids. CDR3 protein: CASSVGGASQPQHF. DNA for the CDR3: TGTGCCAGCAGCGTAGGGGGGGCAAGTCAGCCCCAGCATTTT.

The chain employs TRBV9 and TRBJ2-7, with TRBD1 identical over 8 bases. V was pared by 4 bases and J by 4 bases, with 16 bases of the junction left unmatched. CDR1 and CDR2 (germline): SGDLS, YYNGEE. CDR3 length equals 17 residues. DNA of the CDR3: TGTGCCAGCAGCCCCCCTTTATTCGCAGGGGGCGGGTACGAGCAGTACTTC. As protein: CASSPPLFAGGGYEQYF.

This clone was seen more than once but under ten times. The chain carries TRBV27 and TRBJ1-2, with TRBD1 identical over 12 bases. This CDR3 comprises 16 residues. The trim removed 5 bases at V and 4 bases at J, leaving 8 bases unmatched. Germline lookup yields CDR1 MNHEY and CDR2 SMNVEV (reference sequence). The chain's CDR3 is CASSPRDRGLGYGYTF. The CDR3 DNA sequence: TGTGCCAGCAGTCCCCGGGACAGGGGGCTTGGCTATGGCTACACCTTC.

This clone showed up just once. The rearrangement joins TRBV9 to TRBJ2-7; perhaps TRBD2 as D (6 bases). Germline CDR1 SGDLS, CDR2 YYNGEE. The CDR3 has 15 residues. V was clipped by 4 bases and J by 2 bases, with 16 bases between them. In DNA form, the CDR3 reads TGTGCCAGCAGCCGCAATCGGGACTTACCCTACGAGCAGTACTTC. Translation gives CASSRNRDLPYEQYF.

DNA of the CDR3: TGTGCCAGCAGTTTCCCGGGACAGGGGGGTTCGGAGACCCAGTACTTC. It specifies CASSFPGQGGSETQYF. This chain links TRBV28 with TRBJ2-5, with 11 nucleotides matching TRBD1. There are 16 residues in the CDR3. V dropped 3 bases and J dropped 5; count of bases not matched to a gene: 8. Germline-derived CDR1 and CDR2 are MDHEN and SYDVKM.

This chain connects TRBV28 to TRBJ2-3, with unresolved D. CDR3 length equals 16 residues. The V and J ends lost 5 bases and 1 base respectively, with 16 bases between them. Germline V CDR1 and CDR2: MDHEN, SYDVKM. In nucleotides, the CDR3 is TGTGCCAGCAGTCTCTCCCGGGCAGACGGCACAGATACGCAGTATTTT. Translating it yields CASSLSRADGTDTQYF.

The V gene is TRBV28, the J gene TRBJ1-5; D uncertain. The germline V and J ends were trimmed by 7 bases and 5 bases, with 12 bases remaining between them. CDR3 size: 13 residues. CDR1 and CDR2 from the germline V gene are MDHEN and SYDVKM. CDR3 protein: CASTPTGYQPQHF. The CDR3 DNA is TGTGCCAGCACCCCAACGGGGTATCAGCCCCAGCATTTT. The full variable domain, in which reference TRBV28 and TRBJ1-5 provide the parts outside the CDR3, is DVKVTQSSRYLVKRTGEKVFLECVQDMDHENMFWYRQDPGLGLRLIYFSYDVKMKEKGDIPEGYSVSREKKERFSLILESASTNQTSMYLCASTPTGYQPQHFGDGTRLSIL.

Here the CDR3 DNA reads TGTGCCAGCAGTCAGACTAGCGGGGGTTACGAGCAGTACTTC. This codes for CASSQTSGGYEQYF. V is TRBV27 and J is TRBJ2-5, with TRBD2 matching over 12 bases. With the DNA end fitting TRBJ2-7 better, the J assignment may be wrong. This CDR3 has 14 residues. Germline-derived CDR1 and CDR2 are MNHEY and SMNVEV (reference sequence).

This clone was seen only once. CDR3 region: CASSDERQRQETQYF. The CDR3 nucleotides are TGTGCCAGCAGTGATGAGAGACAGCGTCAAGAGACCCAGTACTTC. This chain connects TRBV6-1 to TRBJ2-5; weak D call: TRBD1 (5 bases). Germline CDR1 MNHNS, CDR2 SASEGT. This CDR3 spans 15 amino acids. The V end lost 3 bases, the J end lost 2 bases, and 13 bases lay between the germline ends.